Below, 12 T cell receptor beta chains from the same sample are listed, as sequenced in a study of OX40 agonist ivuxolimab in advanced cancers. Using immunoSEQ multiplex PCR, the repertoire was profiled, and TCRdb retains in-frame clones only, with some absent. The data contain roughly 70,000 clones, 82% of them singletons. The sample here was CD4+ or CD8+ T cells sorted from blood, taken in a trial of the OX40 agonist ivuxolimab. The receptor set was obtained from an adult with an advanced solid tumor such as melanoma, head and neck, liver or kidney cancer.

This clone was detected only a few times. CDR3 sequence: CASSLDYRESDGYTF. DNA for the CDR3: TGTGCCAGCAGCTTAGATTACAGGGAAAGTGATGGCTACACCTTC. The chain combines TRBV7-9 with TRBJ1-2; TRBD1 is a possible D gene (6 bases). Germline CDR1 is SEHNR and CDR2 is FQNEAQ (reference sequence). This CDR3 has 15 residues. The V gene lost 1 base and the J gene lost 6 bases, with 15 bases spanning the gap.

The J gene is TRBJ2-7, the V gene TRBV30; TRBD2 aligns across 14 bases. The length of the CDR3 is 15 residues. Germline CDR1 and CDR2: GTSNPN and SVGIG (reference sequence). Trimming at V came to 3 bases and at J to 2 bases, leaving 3 bases not matched to a gene. Here the CDR3 reads CAWRTGLAGAYEQYF. DNA for the CDR3: TGTGCCTGGAGGACGGGACTAGCGGGGGCCTACGAGCAGTACTTC.

The chain links TRBV6-5 to TRBJ2-6, with a tentative D call TRBD2 (5 bases). The germline CDR1 and CDR2 sequences are MNHEY and SVGAGI. The V end lost 7 bases, the J end lost 2 bases, and 9 bases lay between the germline ends. The CDR3 spans 14 residues. The CDR3 DNA is TGTGCCAGCAAGACGGGGACTGGGGCCAACGTCCTGACTTTC. Translation gives CASKTGTGANVLTF.

This chain joins TRBV30 and TRBJ1-4, with TRBD1 matching 9 bases. V trimming: 1 base; J trimming: 7 bases; junction bases outside the gene matches: 7. Germline V gene lookup returns CDR1 GTSNPN and CDR2 SVGIG (reference sequence). CDR3 length: 15 residues. The CDR3 DNA follows: TGTGCCTGGAGTGATTGGGACAGGGCTTTTGAAAAACTGTTTTTT. The encoded protein is CAWSDWDRAFEKLFF.

The rearrangement uses TRBV29-1 and TRBJ2-3; 9 bases agree with TRBD2. Per germline, CDR1 SQVTM and CDR2 ANQGSEA. Trimming at V came to 5 bases and at J to 8 bases, leaving 11 bases not matched to a gene. CDR3 length: 14 amino acids. The CDR3 is CSVTERGALSTQYF. The CDR3 DNA follows: TGCAGCGTTACCGAGCGGGGGGCCTTGAGTACGCAGTATTTT.

The chain joins TRBV2 to TRBJ2-2, with D perhaps matching TRBD2 (6 bases). V was pared by 6 bases and J by 1 base, with 12 bases between. Germline lookup yields CDR1 SNHLY and CDR2 FYNNEI. The CDR3 contains 15 residues. CDR3 sequence reads: CASSGAGRNTGELFF. CDR3 nucleotide sequence: TGTGCCAGCAGCGGTGCGGGAAGGAACACCGGGGAGCTGTTTTTT.

The table lists this clone with a count of one. At one of its ends the junction is not consistent with the germline gene, which may arise from a read error. This chain uses TRBV28 with TRBJ2-4, with 7 bases aligning to TRBD1. The CDR3 is 12 amino acids. Germline V CDR1 and CDR2: MDHEN, SYDVKM. CDR3 loop: CASSAYTGTASF. The DNA for the CDR3 is TGTGCCAGCAGTGCCTACACCGGGACAGCGTCCTTC.

The V gene is TRBV30, the J gene TRBJ1-2; 7 nucleotides match TRBD1. V gave up 8 bases and J gave up 4 bases; unmatched junction bases: 4. The germline gives CDR1 GTSNPN, CDR2 SVGIG (reference sequence). The CDR3 contains 11 residues. The CDR3 loop is CAGGQSYGYTF. The CDR3 coding sequence is TGTGCCGGGGGACAGTCCTATGGCTACACCTTC.

The V and J genes are TRBV6-1 and TRBJ1-2; unclear D gene. CDR1 is MNHNS, CDR2 SASEGT, per germline. CDR3 length: 13 amino acids. V was clipped by 6 bases and J by 4 bases, with 12 bases between them. CDR3 region: CASSPEASYGYTF. The CDR3 region has the DNA TGTGCCAGCAGCCCCGAGGCGAGCTATGGCTACACCTTC.

This sequence joins TRBV7-2 and TRBJ2-2; D is possibly TRBD1 or TRBD2 (6 bases each). V was clipped by 8 bases and J by 2 bases, with 15 bases between them. The CDR3 loop spans 15 amino acids. Germline CDR1 SGHTA, CDR2 FQGNSA. CDR3 DNA sequence: TGTGCCAGCGTCCCCCCGGGGGCCAACACCGGGGAGCTGTTTTTT. Its protein is CASVPPGANTGELFF.

The chain joins TRBV28 to TRBJ2-3; no clear D. Germline loops: CDR1 MDHEN, CDR2 SYDVKM. Trimming took off 4 bases at V and 1 base at J, with 15 bases between the two ends. The CDR3 loop spans 16 amino acids. CDR3 protein: CASSSWFTGGTDTQYF. As DNA, the CDR3 is TGTGCCAGCAGTTCCTGGTTCACCGGAGGCACAGATACGCAGTATTTT. Based on the CDR3 plus reference TRBV28 and TRBJ2-3, the full variable domain is DVKVTQSSRYLVKRTGEKVFLECVQDMDHENMFWYRQDPGLGLRLIYFSYDVKMKEKGDIPEGYSVSREKKERFSLILESASTNQTSMYLCASSSWFTGGTDTQYFGPGTRLTVL.

The chain employs TRBV19 and TRBJ2-7, with D possibly TRBD1 on 5 matching bases. V shed 5 bases and J shed 0 bases, with 11 bases lying between them. Germline V gene sequence: CDR1 LNHDA, CDR2 SQIVND (reference sequence). CDR3 length: 14 amino acids. The CDR3 nucleotides are TGTGCCAGTAGTTTCAGGGTCTCCTCCTACGAGCAGTACTTC. Translated: CASSFRVSSYEQYF.